The next 30 T cell receptor beta chains were all read from a single sample in a study of cytomegalovirus exposure and HLA in healthy donors. The assay was immunoSEQ multiplex PCR, and TCRdb's table has in-frame clones only and misses some. The sample lists more than 200,000 clones, roughly 91% occurring once. Sequenced input: PBMCs. The receptors were sampled from a woman in her twenties or thirties in good health and CMV-seronegative.

The chain employs TRBV7-8 and TRBJ1-3, with TRBD1 matching 7 bases. The CDR3 has 20 residues. The V segment lost 6 bases and the J segment 0 bases; nucleotides outside the gene matches: 20. Germline V gene lookup returns CDR1 SGHVS and CDR2 FQNEAQ. DNA for the CDR3: TGTGCCAGCAGAACGAAACCGGGACAGCAATCTGATAGCTCTGGAAACACCATATATTTT. This translates into CASRTKPGQQSDSSGNTIYF.

This clone was picked up one time. This specimen includes other DNA sequences encoding the same CDR3. The J gene is TRBJ2-7, the V gene TRBV11-2; D is uncertain. Germline-derived CDR1 and CDR2 are SGHAT and FQNNGV. V lost 1 base, J lost 2 bases, and 3 bases lay in between. This CDR3 spans 12 amino acids. The CDR3 reads CASSLGTYEQYF. CDR3 nucleotides: TGTGCCAGCAGCTTAGGAACCTACGAGCAGTACTTC.

The chain is built from TRBV13 and TRBJ2-3; no reliable D call. V was shortened by 5 bases and J by 2 bases, with 17 bases between the two germline ends. Germline loops: CDR1 PRHDT, CDR2 FYEKMQ (reference sequence). The CDR3 is made up of 16 amino acids. CDR3 region: CASSNAQANYTDTQYF. CDR3 nucleotides: TGTGCCAGCAGCAACGCGCAGGCGAACTACACAGATACGCAGTATTTT.

The rearrangement links TRBV19 to TRBJ2-5; D may be TRBD2 (6 bases). The CDR3 has 13 residues. Germline CDR1 LNHDA, CDR2 SQIVND (reference sequence). Deletions cut 6 bases from V and 5 bases from J, with 13 bases between. CDR3 nucleotides: TGTGCCAGTAGGGAAGCGGGTTTGGAGACCCAGTACTTC. Translating it yields CASREAGLETQYF.

CDR3 bases: TGTGCCAGCAGCTTTTTAGGGGACTACAATGAGCAGTTCTTC. Translated, it gives CASSFLGDYNEQFF. The chain links TRBV13 to TRBJ2-1; D is possibly TRBD1 (5 bases). The CDR3 runs 14 residues. Germline V gene lookup returns CDR1 PRHDT and CDR2 FYEKMQ (reference sequence). The V gene lost 3 bases and the J gene lost 3 bases, with 9 bases spanning the gap.

This chain connects TRBV6-5 to TRBJ1-3, with D possibly TRBD1 on 6 matching bases. The V end lost 6 bases, the J end lost 1 base, and 7 bases lay between the germline ends. CDR1 is MNHEY and CDR2 is SVGAGI in the germline V gene. The CDR3 covers 13 residues. The CDR3 nucleotides read TGTGCCAGCAGAACAGGGTCTGGAAACACCATATATTTT. Residues: CASRTGSGNTIYF.

CDR3 sequence reads: CASSDRAGGGSNEQFF. In nucleotides, the CDR3 is TGTGCCAGCAGTGACCGAGCGGGAGGAGGTTCCAATGAGCAGTTCTTC. This rearrangement joins TRBV6-4 to TRBJ2-1, with 9 bases matching TRBD2. Germline CDR1 reads MRHNA; CDR2 reads SNTAGT. After removal of 2 bases from V and 6 bases from J, the junction contained 8 bases not matched to a gene. The CDR3 loop spans 16 amino acids.

This chain uses TRBV11-2 with TRBJ2-7; 7 nucleotides match TRBD2. This CDR3 region has 15 residues. The ends lost 4 bases at V and 7 bases at J; junction bases unmatched: 13. Looked up from germline, CDR1 is SGHAT and CDR2 is FQNNGV. For the CDR3, the DNA is TGTGCCAGCAGCTCCCAAACGGGACTACCCTTGGAGCAGTACTTC. Amino acids: CASSSQTGLPLEQYF.

The chain couples TRBV9 to TRBJ2-3, with D possibly TRBD2 on 8 matching bases. The CDR3 is made up of 15 amino acids. Trimming removed 0 bases from V and 6 bases from J, with 14 bases in between. Germline CDR1 SGDLS, CDR2 YYNGEE. The CDR3 coding sequence is TGTGCCAGCAGCGTAGAGCCGGGAGGGGGCGATACGCAGTATTTT. Translation: CASSVEPGGGDTQYF.

The DNA for the CDR3 is TGTGCCAGCAGTTATCCCTACAGGGCTGGGGCCAACGTCCTGACTTTC. Protein: CASSYPYRAGANVLTF. This sequence joins TRBV6-5 and TRBJ2-6; D may be TRBD1 (6 bases). The CDR3 sequence is 16 residues long. Germline V CDR1 and CDR2: MNHEY, SVGAGI. V gave up 3 bases and J gave up 2 bases, with 11 bases separating them.

The chain combines TRBV19 with TRBJ2-1; 7 bases line up with TRBD2. Germline lookup yields CDR1 LNHDA and CDR2 SQIVND (reference sequence). This CDR3 is 16 amino acids long. The V and J ends lost 7 bases and 0 bases, in that order; junction bases with no gene match: 9. CDR3 loop: CASTPQAGSSYNEQFF. The CDR3 DNA reads as TGTGCCAGTACCCCACAAGCGGGGAGCTCCTACAATGAGCAGTTCTTC.

The J gene is TRBJ2-1, the V gene TRBV4-3, with 7 bases aligning to TRBD2. From germline, CDR1 is LGHNA and CDR2 YSLEER. V trimming: 0 bases; J trimming: 6 bases; junction bases outside the gene matches: 8. The CDR3 length is 16 residues. CDR3 in amino acids: CASSQDVGRAGNEQFF. Written as DNA, the CDR3 is TGCGCCAGCAGCCAAGATGTAGGGAGGGCAGGCAATGAGCAGTTCTTC.

The chain is built from TRBV5-5 and TRBJ2-3; 10 nucleotides match TRBD1. This CDR3 spans 14 amino acids. Trimming at V came to 0 bases and at J to 6 bases, leaving 1 base not matched to a gene. CDR1 SGHKS and CDR2 YYEKEE come from the germline V gene (reference sequence). The CDR3 DNA sequence: TGTGCCAGCAGCTTGGGGACAGGGGGGGATACGCAGTATTTT. As protein: CASSLGTGGDTQYF.

V is TRBV7-9 and J is TRBJ2-5; 7 positions agree with TRBD1. The ends lost 1 base at V and 2 bases at J; junction bases unmatched: 1. The germline CDR1 and CDR2 sequences are SEHNR and FQNEAQ (reference sequence). The CDR3 has 14 residues. The CDR3 DNA follows: TGTGCCAGCAGCTTAGGGACAGGTCAAGAGACCCAGTACTTC. Protein: CASSLGTGQETQYF. The full variable domain, its missing parts supplied by reference TRBV7-9 and TRBJ2-5, is DTGVSQNPRHKITKRGQNVTFRCDPISEHNRLYWYRQTLGQGPEFLTYFQNEAQLEKSRLLSDRFSAERPKGSFSTLEIQRTEQGDSAMYLCASSLGTGQETQYFGPGTRLLVL.

This sequence joins TRBV28 and TRBJ2-7, with 10 bases fitting TRBD2. CDR1 is MDHEN, CDR2 SYDVKM, per germline. The CDR3 spans 15 residues. V lost 3 bases and J lost 2; bases outside the gene matches: 4. In DNA, the CDR3 is TGTGCCAGCAGTTTGATAGCGGGAGGTCCCTACGAGCAGTACTTC. Translating it yields CASSLIAGGPYEQYF.

In this sample, this clone turned up once. The chain joins TRBV7-8 to TRBJ2-7, with D tentatively TRBD1 (5 bases). The CDR3 has 13 amino acids. V was trimmed by 8 bases and J by 0 bases, leaving 11 bases between them. The germline V gene has CDR1 SGHVS and CDR2 FQNEAQ. The CDR3 protein is CASSAGFSYEQYF. The CDR3 nucleotides are TGTGCCAGCTCTGCAGGGTTCTCCTACGAGCAGTACTTC.

The rearrangement links TRBV19 to TRBJ2-7; 9 positions agree with TRBD2. The CDR3 runs to 16 residues. CDR1 is LNHDA and CDR2 is SQIVND in the germline V gene (reference sequence). J gave up 7 bases and V 3 bases, and 13 bases lay outside the gene matches. The CDR3 DNA reads as TGTGCCAGTAGTATGTGGAGCGGGAGGTTGGCGCGGGAGCAGTACTTC. Amino acids: CASSMWSGRLAREQYF. Filled out from reference TRBV19 and TRBJ2-7, the complete variable domain reads DGGITQSPKYLFRKEGQNVTLSCEQNLNHDAMYWYRQDPGQGLRLIYYSQIVNDFQKGDIAEGYSVSREKKESFPLTVTSAQKNPTAFYLCASSMWSGRLAREQYFGPGTRLTVT.

At least ten counts were recorded for this clone. The CDR3 DNA reads as TGCGCCAGCAGCCAAGACAATAGCGGGGCGAACACCGGGGAGCTGTTTTTT. It translates to CASSQDNSGANTGELFF. The chain carries TRBV4-3 and TRBJ2-2; 8 bases align to TRBD2. The trim removed 0 bases at V and 0 bases at J, leaving 3 bases unmatched. CDR3 length: 17 amino acids. Germline V gene lookup returns CDR1 LGHNA and CDR2 YSLEER.

V is TRBV7-8 and J is TRBJ2-7; 9 bases agree with TRBD2. There are 16 residues in the CDR3. J lost 2 bases, V lost 3 bases, and 8 bases had no gene match. Germline V CDR1 and CDR2: SGHVS, FQNEAQ. The CDR3 DNA follows: TGTGCCAGCAGCTTGCGGGAGGGACGGTCGGCCTACGAGCAGTACTTC. Encoded protein: CASSLREGRSAYEQYF.

The chain is built from TRBV12-5 and TRBJ2-7; D tentatively fits TRBD1 or TRBD2 (5 bases each). Germline V CDR1 and CDR2: LGHNT, FRNRAP. The CDR3 runs 14 residues. V lost 6 bases and J 3 bases, leaving 15 bases between the germline ends. CDR3 region: CASGLLGDHYEQYF. CDR3 nucleotides: TGTGCTAGTGGCCTGTTGGGGGACCACTACGAGCAGTACTTC.

There are a few counts of this clone. The chain combines TRBV6-6 with TRBJ2-2, with a possible D match to TRBD1 (6 bases). V was pared by 2 bases and J by 0 bases, with 10 bases between. The CDR3 covers 16 residues. Germline CDR1 MNHNY, CDR2 SVGAGI (reference sequence). The CDR3 coding sequence is TGTGCCAGCAGTTACATGGACAGATCGAACACCGGGGAGCTGTTTTTT. It translates to CASSYMDRSNTGELFF.

The V and J genes are TRBV4-3 and TRBJ2-1; D uncertain. CDR3 length equals 16 residues. V dropped 0 bases and J dropped 5 bases, with 14 bases sitting between them. Germline V gives CDR1 LGHNA, CDR2 YSLEER. Here the CDR3 DNA reads TGCGCCAGCAGCCAAGATACGCTTACCGGTGACAATGAGCAGTTCTTC. This encodes CASSQDTLTGDNEQFF.

V is TRBV28 and J is TRBJ2-3; 8 bases are shared with TRBD1. CDR1 is MDHEN and CDR2 is SYDVKM in the germline V gene. This CDR3 contains 18 residues. V trimming: 6 bases; J trimming: 3 bases; junction bases outside the gene matches: 17. CDR3 sequence (DNA): TGTGCCAGCAGCCACCCGGTGCAGGGGGCGCGATGGACAGATACGCAGTATTTT. Amino acids: CASSHPVQGARWTDTQYF.

Only a few counts were recorded for this clone. The chain joins TRBV6-6 to TRBJ2-7, with D maybe TRBD1 (6 bases). CDR1 and CDR2 (germline): MNHNY, SVGAGI (reference sequence). The V gene lost 9 bases and the J gene lost 0 bases, with 9 bases spanning the gap. There are 12 residues in the CDR3. The CDR3 here is CASRTASYEQYF. CDR3 coding DNA: TGTGCCAGTAGGACAGCCTCCTACGAGCAGTACTTC.

The V gene is TRBV7-2, the J gene TRBJ2-5; 12 nucleotides match TRBD2. V dropped 4 bases and J dropped 2; count of bases not matched to a gene: 2. CDR1 is SGHTA, CDR2 FQGNSA, per germline. The CDR3 runs 15 residues. The CDR3 is CASSYGLAGQETQYF. The CDR3 DNA reads TGTGCCAGCAGCTACGGACTAGCGGGGCAAGAGACCCAGTACTTC.

J is TRBJ2-1 and V is TRBV30; TRBD2 aligns across 8 bases. V shed 2 bases and J 8 bases; nucleotides not matched to a gene: 8. The CDR3 is 14 amino acids. Germline V gene lookup returns CDR1 GTSNPN and CDR2 SVGIG (reference sequence). In DNA form, the CDR3 reads TGTGCCTGGAGTTCGGGACTAGGGGTCGATGAGCAGTTCTTC. Its translation: CAWSSGLGVDEQFF.

This clone was detected once. The DNA for the CDR3 is TGTGCCAGTATCTCGTATGGCGGGAGGGCGAACACCGGGGAGCTGTTTTTT. This translates into CASISYGGRANTGELFF. The chain has TRBV19 and TRBJ2-2, with 9 bases that match TRBD2. Trimming cost V 7 bases and J 0 bases; bases outside gene matches: 9. The CDR3 spans 17 residues. Germline assignment: CDR1 LNHDA and CDR2 SQIVND (reference sequence).

Points on this clone: Other nucleotide sequences in the sample specify the same CDR3. The chain is built from TRBV18 and TRBJ1-5; D is uncertain. CDR1 is KGHSH, CDR2 LQKENI, per germline. The CDR3 contains 13 residues. V was cut by 2 bases and J by 5 bases, with 7 bases left in between. CDR3 sequence: CASSPGGDQPQHF. The CDR3 nucleotides are TGTGCCAGCTCACCAGGAGGTGATCAGCCCCAGCATTTT.

The chain combines TRBV5-4 with TRBJ2-7, with 7 bases matching TRBD1. Germline CDR1 reads SGHNT; CDR2 reads YYREEE (reference sequence). The CDR3 runs 15 residues. Unmatched junction bases numbered 8, after V lost 3 bases and J lost 2 bases. The CDR3 is CASSSIDRDAYEQYF. The DNA for the CDR3 is TGTGCCAGCAGCTCGATTGACAGGGATGCCTACGAGCAGTACTTC.

This chain connects TRBV28 to TRBJ1-5; no clear D gene. Trimming took off 5 bases at V and 4 bases at J, with 9 bases between the two ends. CDR1 MDHEN and CDR2 SYDVKM come from the germline V gene. This CDR3 has 13 residues. The CDR3 DNA is TGTGCCAGCAGTGCCCCGGGGAATCAGCCCCAGCATTTT. This sequence encodes CASSAPGNQPQHF.